This paragraph covers one T cell receptor beta chain sequence. The antigen remains undetermined. Making use of molecular barcodes, quantitative 5'-RACE generated TCR beta libraries. TCRdb reprocessed the 5' RACE reads with MiXCR, giving one entry per CDR3 protein. The sample includes just over 300,000 distinct CDR3 sequences, roughly 20% of them seen just once. This record comes from a study of CD8 T cells in ankylosing spondylitis. Overall study findings and caveats: Typical of ankylosing spondylitis blood, it appeared, was a TCR beta motif of eight highly homologous variants.

Sequenced sample: blood, either unsorted or a sorted T cell fraction (not recorded which). The sequence came from a female donor with ankylosing spondylitis or in good health (not recorded which).

CDR3 coding DNA: TGTGCCAGCAGTTACTCGAGGCAGGGTTTGGGGAAGACCCAGTACTTC. This encodes CASSYSRQGLGKTQYF. This chain connects TRBV6-5 to TRBJ2-5, with TRBD1 as a possible D gene (5 bases). Germline CDR1 MNHEY, CDR2 SVGAGI. The CDR3 length is 16 residues. V shed 0 bases and J shed 6 bases, with 17 bases lying between them.